The 20 T cell receptor beta chains below all came from one sample that was sequenced in a study of cytomegalovirus exposure and HLA in healthy donors. Clones were sequenced by immunoSEQ multiplex PCR, and TCRdb holds only the in-frame ones, with some missing. The sample gives some 98,000 clones, less than 90% of which show up once; around 6.3% is in the top ten. The sequenced sample was PBMCs. The source of these receptors is a man aged 18 to 30 in good health and CMV-seropositive.

The chain carries TRBV29-1 and TRBJ2-3; D might be TRBD1 (5 bases). Trimming removed 4 bases at V and 7 bases at J, with 15 bases between. This CDR3 comprises 13 residues. The V gene's germline CDR1 is SQVTM and CDR2 ANQGSEA. CDR3 nucleotides: TGCAGCGTTGCCGACCGGACATCGTATACGCAGTATTTT. Protein: CSVADRTSYTQYF.

V and J are TRBV5-1 and TRBJ2-3, with 7 bases identical to TRBD1. With V trimmed by 4 bases and J by 2 bases, 10 bases remained unmatched. Per the germline V gene, CDR1 is SGHRS and CDR2 is YFSETQ. The length of the CDR3 is 16 residues. The CDR3 sequence is CASSAATGYLTDTQYF. CDR3 DNA: TGCGCCAGCAGCGCGGCGACAGGGTATCTCACAGATACGCAGTATTTT. The variable domain in full, completed from reference TRBV5-1 and TRBJ2-3, reads KAGVTQTPRYLIKTRGQQVTLSCSPISGHRSVSWYQQTPGQGLQFLFEYFSETQRNKGNFPGRFSGRQFSNSRSEMNVSTLELGDSALYLCASSAATGYLTDTQYFGPGTRLTVL.

V usage is TRBV18 and J usage is TRBJ2-2; tentatively, D is TRBD1 (5 bases). Germline assignment: CDR1 KGHSH and CDR2 LQKENI. There are 13 residues in the CDR3. V was pared by 5 bases and J by 1 base, with 5 bases between. CDR3: CASSGQNTGELFF. The CDR3 DNA reads as TGTGCCAGCTCAGGACAGAACACCGGGGAGCTGTTTTTT.

The chain has TRBV5-6 and TRBJ1-6; D perhaps matches TRBD1 (6 bases). Looked up from germline, CDR1 is SGHDT and CDR2 is YYEEEE. Trimming left V 6 bases short and J 5 bases short, with 12 bases between. The CDR3 sequence is 14 residues long. This chain's CDR3 is CASTEGVNNSPLHF. CDR3 in DNA: TGTGCCAGCACCGAGGGGGTAAATAATTCACCCCTCCACTTT.

The chain has TRBV28 and TRBJ1-4; perhaps TRBD1 as D (5 bases). From germline, CDR1 is MDHEN and CDR2 SYDVKM. Trimming took 2 bases from V and 7 from J, leaving 11 bases between them. The CDR3 consists of 14 residues. CDR3 sequence reads: CASSLGGGAEKLFF. The CDR3 DNA reads as TGTGCCAGCAGTTTAGGGGGGGGAGCTGAAAAACTGTTTTTT.

The table lists this clone with a count of one. The chain couples TRBV2 to TRBJ2-5; 8 positions match TRBD2. The J call is doubtful: the DNA matches TRBJ2-7 better. This CDR3 has 17 residues. Germline loops: CDR1 SNHLY, CDR2 FYNNEI. The CDR3 DNA reads as TGTGCCAGCAGTGAAGAAGCGGGAGAGGTTAACTCCTACGAGCAGTACTTC. Amino acid sequence: CASSEEAGEVNSYEQYF.

This chain links TRBV19 with TRBJ1-5; D not certain. CDR1 LNHDA and CDR2 SQIVND come from the germline V gene (reference sequence). This CDR3 spans 16 amino acids. Trimming removed 1 base from V and 2 bases from J, with 12 bases in between. The CDR3 bases are TGTGCCAGTAGTATAGGGGCCCGGGGTCGCAATCAGCCCCAGCATTTT. This translates into CASSIGARGRNQPQHF.

The rearrangement uses TRBV5-6 and TRBJ1-5; 7 nucleotides align to TRBD1. V shed 4 bases, J shed 4 bases, and the junction held 14 bases outside the gene matches. This CDR3 has 17 amino acids. CDR1 SGHDT and CDR2 YYEEEE come from the germline V gene. For the CDR3, the DNA is TGTGCCAGCAGCCAAAATAGGGGGCCTTATCTGAATCAGCCCCAGCATTTT. Amino acids: CASSQNRGPYLNQPQHF.

The chain couples TRBV27 to TRBJ2-4, with 12 nucleotides matching TRBD2. The junction had 2 bases not matched to a gene; V was cut back by 6 bases and J by 5 bases. The length of the CDR3 is 14 residues. Germline V gene data show CDR1 as MNHEY and CDR2 as SMNVEV (reference sequence). CDR3 nucleotide sequence: TGTGCCAGCAGACTAGCGGGAGGTCAAAACATTCAGTACTTC. Translated: CASRLAGGQNIQYF.

The chain has TRBV6-6 and TRBJ2-1, with 9 nucleotides matching TRBD2. This CDR3 is 14 amino acids long. Germline trimming cut 7 bases from V and 2 bases from J; bases unmatched to any gene: 3. Germline CDR1 MNHNY, CDR2 SVGAGI (reference sequence). This CDR3 is CASNLAGTYNEQFF. The CDR3 bases are TGTGCCAGCAACCTAGCGGGAACCTACAATGAGCAGTTCTTC.

This clone showed up just once. V usage is TRBV6-1 and J usage is TRBJ2-7, with D possibly being TRBD1 (5 bases). This CDR3 region has 14 residues. Germline lookup yields CDR1 MNHNS and CDR2 SASEGT. The V end lost 3 bases, the J end lost 6 bases, and 15 bases lay between the germline ends. The CDR3 coding sequence is TGTGCCAGCAGTGACGGCCAGGGATACAGCGAGCAGTACTTC. Translating it yields CASSDGQGYSEQYF.

This clone occurred once. This chain uses TRBV2 with TRBJ1-4; 7 bases are a match to TRBD1. Germline CDR1 and CDR2: SNHLY and FYNNEI. V shed 1 base and J 5 bases; nucleotides not matched to a gene: 1. The CDR3 is made up of 14 amino acids. CDR3 in amino acids: CASSEEGANEKLFF. Written as DNA, the CDR3 is TGTGCCAGCAGTGAAGAGGGGGCGAATGAAAAACTGTTTTTT.

This clone has more than one count but fewer than ten. The V and J genes are TRBV18 and TRBJ2-7; D is uncertain. This CDR3 spans 14 amino acids. Germline V lookup: CDR1 KGHSH, CDR2 LQKENI. Trimming pared 2 bases from V and 0 bases from J, leaving 8 bases between. CDR3 bases: TGTGCCAGCTCACCAAACTCTTTCTCCTACGAGCAGTACTTC. It is translated as CASSPNSFSYEQYF.

The rearrangement links TRBV7-9 to TRBJ2-5; 8 bases line up with TRBD2. J gave up 4 bases and V 4 bases, and 8 bases lay outside the gene matches. The length of the CDR3 is 15 residues. The germline CDR1 and CDR2 sequences are SEHNR and FQNEAQ (reference sequence). The CDR3, as DNA: TGTGCCAGCAGCTCGGCCGGGACTAGTGGAGAGACCCAGTACTTC. Translating gives CASSSAGTSGETQYF. Supplemented by reference TRBV7-9 and TRBJ2-5, the full variable domain reads DTGVSQNPRHKITKRGQNVTFRCDPISEHNRLYWYRQTLGQGPEFLTYFQNEAQLEKSRLLSDRFSAERPKGSFSTLEIQRTEQGDSAMYLCASSSAGTSGETQYFGPGTRLLVL.

The chain is built from TRBV7-9 and TRBJ2-2; 7 bases match TRBD1. V lost 6 bases and J lost 7; bases outside the gene matches: 14. CDR3 length equals 16 residues. CDR1 is SEHNR and CDR2 is FQNEAQ in the germline V gene (reference sequence). CDR3 DNA: TGTGCCAGCAGACCCGACAGGGATCCGCGGGTCGGGGAGCTGTTTTTT. This gives the protein CASRPDRDPRVGELFF.

The chain has TRBV19 and TRBJ2-7; TRBD2 matches 8 bases. This CDR3 is built from 14 residues. Germline V gene sequence: CDR1 LNHDA, CDR2 SQIVND (reference sequence). With 10 bases clipped from V and 2 bases from J, the junction kept 10 bases outside the gene matches. CDR3 sequence: CATRAVAGTYEQYF. Written as DNA, the CDR3 is TGTGCCACAAGGGCGGTAGCGGGGACCTACGAGCAGTACTTC.

The chain links TRBV7-2 to TRBJ2-2, with a weak D call TRBD1 (6 bases). Germline CDR1 and CDR2: SGHTA and FQGNSA. The germline V and J ends were trimmed by 1 base and 2 bases, with 8 bases remaining between them. The length of the CDR3 is 15 residues. CDR3 loop: CASSLGQANTGELFF. CDR3 DNA: TGTGCCAGCAGCTTAGGACAGGCCAACACCGGGGAGCTGTTTTTT.

This chain connects TRBV6-1 to TRBJ2-5; D unresolved. The CDR3 runs to 13 residues. CDR1 MNHNS and CDR2 SASEGT come from the germline V gene. V was trimmed by 6 bases and J by 4 bases, leaving 12 bases between them. DNA for the CDR3: TGTGCCAGCAGCGAAAGTAGTCTAGAGACCCAGTACTTC. It is translated as CASSESSLETQYF.

V gene TRBV27 combines with J gene TRBJ2-7; 13 bases line up with TRBD2. The CDR3 covers 16 residues. Trimming removed 8 bases from V and 4 bases from J; junction bases left unmatched: 11. The V gene's germline CDR1 is MNHEY and CDR2 SMNVEV (reference sequence). CDR3 DNA: TGTGCCAGCGGCTACAGAGGACTAGCGGGAGTTTACGAGCAGTACTTC. Its protein product is CASGYRGLAGVYEQYF.

The V call is TRBV29-1, the J call TRBJ2-1; 16 bases match TRBD2. The CDR3 length is 18 residues. Germline loops: CDR1 SQVTM, CDR2 ANQGSEA. V was pared by 7 bases and J by 2 bases, with 11 bases of the junction left unmatched. CDR3 in DNA: TGCAGCGACCGGGGACTAGCGGGAGGGTTCGGCACCTACAATGAGCAGTTCTTC. It yields the protein CSDRGLAGGFGTYNEQFF.